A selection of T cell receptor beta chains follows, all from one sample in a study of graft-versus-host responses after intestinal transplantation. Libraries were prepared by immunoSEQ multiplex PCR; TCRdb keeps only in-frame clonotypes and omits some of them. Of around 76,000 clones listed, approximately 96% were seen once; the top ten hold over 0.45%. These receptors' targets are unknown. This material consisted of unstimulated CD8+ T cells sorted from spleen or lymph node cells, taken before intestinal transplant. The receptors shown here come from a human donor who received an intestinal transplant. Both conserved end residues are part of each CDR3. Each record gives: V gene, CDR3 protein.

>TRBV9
CASSADRNTDTQYF
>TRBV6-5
CASSGQENTEAFF
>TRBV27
CASSLSGSYEQYF
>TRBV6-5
CASSYPQGADEQFF
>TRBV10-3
CAISESILLTSSNQPQHF
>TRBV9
CASSVGTSGTDTQYF
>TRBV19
CASSVRDLGELFF
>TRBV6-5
CASSEGTGGHGYTF
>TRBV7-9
CASSLGDTGELFF
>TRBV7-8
CASSLDVGNEQFF
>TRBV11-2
CASTIGTVSLYTGELFF
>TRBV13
CASSFPGEGLETQYF
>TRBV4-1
CASSQRDVGGRTGELFF
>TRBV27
CASSLSWGPEKLFF
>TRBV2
CASTMDTGELFF
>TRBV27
CASSLSGEVGGYTF
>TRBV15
CATRKLAFSSYEQYF
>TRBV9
CASSLGVGLGDTQYF
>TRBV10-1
CASSESIGEETQYF
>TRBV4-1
CASSLQAGEETQYF
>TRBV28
CASSQRLAGGEQYF
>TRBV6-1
CASSEWGVGQETQYF
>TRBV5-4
CASSPSTGFTNSPLHF
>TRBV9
CASSPTVGPTVQYF
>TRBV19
CASSISYPSRAQHF
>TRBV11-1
CASSLPRASAYEQYF
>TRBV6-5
CASSYSDAMNTEAFF
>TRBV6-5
CASSYSVRPNNEQFF